The 14 T cell receptor beta chains presented below share a single source sample, sequenced in a study of identifying expanded T cells in peripheral blood (dated by TCRdb to about 2019). Library creation used the immunoSEQ multiplex PCR assay. Sourced from immuneACCESS, this table was stored by TCRdb with only in-frame sequences that have V and J called. A share of the clones is absent; for the studies checked, an unresolved V gene accounts for under half, and the remainder has no known explanation. The sample data list fewer than 60,000 clones, and approximately 79% of these were observed just once. The ten largest make up 11% to 15% of the sample. Material: blood. The receptors originated from a person aged 18 to 75 in good health.

The J gene is TRBJ2-3, the V gene TRBV10-3, with 10 bases aligning to TRBD2. The J segment lost 6 bases and the V segment lost 3 bases, leaving 12 bases of the junction unmatched. The CDR3 contains 17 residues. Germline loops: CDR1 ENHRY, CDR2 SYGVKD. This CDR3 reads CAISDGGAGGPTDTQYF. CDR3 sequence (DNA): TGTGCCATCAGTGATGGAGGAGCGGGAGGGCCAACGGATACGCAGTATTTT.

J is TRBJ2-2 and V is TRBV5-1; D possibly uses TRBD1 or TRBD2 (5 bases each). With 4 bases removed from V and 8 bases from J, the gap between germline ends came to 21 bases. CDR1 is SGHRS, CDR2 YFSETQ, per germline. CDR3 size: 16 residues. The CDR3 nucleotides are TGCGCCAGCAGCGTTAACGGGGCTAATCCTACGGGGGAGCTGTTTTTT. Protein sequence: CASSVNGANPTGELFF. Full variable domain (remainder filled in from reference TRBV5-1 and TRBJ2-2): KAGVTQTPRYLIKTRGQQVTLSCSPISGHRSVSWYQQTPGQGLQFLFEYFSETQRNKGNFPGRFSGRQFSNSRSEMNVSTLELGDSALYLCASSVNGANPTGELFFGEGSRLTVL.

The gene calls are TRBV11-2 and TRBJ2-2; D is ambiguous. This CDR3 spans 13 amino acids. Germline CDR1 SGHAT, CDR2 FQNNGV. Trimming left V 8 bases short and J 4 bases short, with 11 bases between. The CDR3, as DNA: TGTGCCAGCCGGAGCTTCCCCACCGGGGAGCTGTTTTTT. The encoded protein is CASRSFPTGELFF.

V gene TRBV5-1 combines with J gene TRBJ1-2; 7 bases are shared with TRBD1. The germline V gene encodes CDR1 SGHRS and CDR2 YFSETQ. CDR3 length equals 13 residues. Losses at the gene ends were 0 bases for V and 6 bases for J; bases not matched to a gene: 2. The CDR3 coding sequence is TGCGCCAGCAGCTTGGTGGGGACAGATGGCTACACCTTC. This encodes CASSLVGTDGYTF. Full variable domain (rest looked up from reference TRBV5-1 and TRBJ1-2): KAGVTQTPRYLIKTRGQQVTLSCSPISGHRSVSWYQQTPGQGLQFLFEYFSETQRNKGNFPGRFSGRQFSNSRSEMNVSTLELGDSALYLCASSLVGTDGYTFGSGTRLTVV.

The chain combines TRBV19 with TRBJ1-1; D gene unclear. CDR3 length: 12 residues. Trimming left V 5 bases short and J 6 bases short, with 10 bases between. Germline lookup yields CDR1 LNHDA and CDR2 SQIVND (reference sequence). This CDR3 reads CASSSPGPEAFF. The CDR3, as DNA: TGTGCCAGTAGTTCCCCCGGCCCTGAAGCTTTCTTT.

Judged by abundance, this clone is medium-sized. This chain uses TRBV19 with TRBJ1-5; D ambiguous. The CDR3 contains 15 residues. Trimming pared 6 bases from V and 0 bases from J, leaving 12 bases between. Germline CDR1 LNHDA, CDR2 SQIVND (reference sequence). The CDR3 loop reads CASRLLGYSNQPQHF. Here the CDR3 DNA reads TGTGCCAGTAGGCTACTGGGGTATAGCAATCAGCCCCAGCATTTT.

The V call is TRBV5-1, the J call TRBJ2-1, with D possibly TRBD1 on 7 matching bases. V lost 2 bases and J lost 5, with 14 bases in between. The germline V gene has CDR1 SGHRS and CDR2 YFSETQ. The CDR3 covers 15 residues. In DNA, the CDR3 is TGCGCCAGCAGCTTAGGCAGGGGGGTTAACAATGAGCAGTTCTTC. It encodes CASSLGRGVNNEQFF.

Only a few counts were recorded for this clone. The J gene is TRBJ2-1, the V gene TRBV11-3; possibly TRBD2 for D (6 bases). This CDR3 contains 17 residues. In germline, CDR1 is SGHNT, CDR2 YENEEA. V lost 5 bases to trimming and J lost 6 bases, with 23 bases between them. The CDR3 reads CASSIVGGPPKSNEQFF. DNA of the CDR3: TGTGCCAGCAGCATAGTCGGGGGACCTCCAAAAAGCAATGAGCAGTTCTTC.

DNA of the CDR3: TGTGCCAGCAGCTCCAGTACGAGCACAGATACGCAGTATTTT. This codes for CASSSSTSTDTQYF. This rearrangement joins TRBV11-3 to TRBJ2-3, with no clear D. Germline V gene sequence: CDR1 SGHNT, CDR2 YENEEA. The CDR3 length is 14 residues. The V end lost 4 bases, the J end lost 0 bases, and 8 bases lay between the germline ends.

The chain recombines TRBV19 with TRBJ1-5; the D is unclear. V lost 6 bases, J lost 4 bases, and 16 bases lay in between. CDR1 and CDR2 from the germline V gene are LNHDA and SQIVND (reference sequence). The CDR3 is 15 amino acids. CDR3 bases: TGTGCCAGTAGACACGACTTGACGGGGAATCAGCCCCAGCATTTT. This gives the protein CASRHDLTGNQPQHF.

This sequence joins TRBV18 and TRBJ1-3, with a possible D match to TRBD1 (5 bases). CDR1 is KGHSH, CDR2 LQKENI, per germline. The CDR3 runs 14 residues. V was clipped by 5 bases and J by 0 bases, with 8 bases between them. The CDR3 DNA follows: TGTGCCAGCTCAATTGACAGCTCTGGAAACACCATATATTTT. This codes for CASSIDSSGNTIYF.

The chain recombines TRBV5-4 with TRBJ1-4; D perhaps matches TRBD1 (6 bases). The germline V gene encodes CDR1 SGHNT and CDR2 YYREEE (reference sequence). The CDR3 runs to 15 residues. With 0 bases removed from V and 7 bases from J, the gap between germline ends came to 13 bases. This chain's CDR3 is CASSLGTGRGEKLFF. The CDR3 DNA follows: TGTGCCAGCAGCTTGGGCACAGGGCGGGGTGAAAAACTGTTTTTT.

This chain joins TRBV30 and TRBJ2-3; TRBD2 matches 14 bases. CDR1 and CDR2 (germline): GTSNPN, SVGIG (reference sequence). The CDR3 covers 14 residues. With V trimmed by 3 bases and J by 6 bases, 2 bases remained unmatched. The CDR3 DNA reads TGTGCCTGGAGGACTAGCGGGGGGGCCGATACGCAGTATTTT. Protein sequence: CAWRTSGGADTQYF.

V is TRBV19 and J is TRBJ2-3; 8 bases line up with TRBD1. The CDR3 spans 14 residues. CDR1 is LNHDA, CDR2 SQIVND, per germline (reference sequence). Trimming at V came to 9 bases and at J to 6 bases, leaving 11 bases not matched to a gene. The CDR3 spells CASGQGSGLDTQYF. In DNA form, the CDR3 reads TGTGCCAGCGGACAGGGAAGCGGCCTGGATACGCAGTATTTT.